One and the same sample provided the 2 T cell receptor gamma chains below, sequenced in a study of γδ T cells in repeated Plasmodium falciparum infection. TCRdb called clones anew from the multiplex PCR reads with CATT. The sample consists of around 5,000 gamma-chain clones, roughly 3.5% of them appearing once. Bulk repertoires came from Vgamma9/Vdelta2+ or Vdelta2-negative gammadelta T cells flow-sorted from PBMC. The sequencing sample was made of gamma-delta T cells from blood. These receptors came from a pool of human donors (malaria-infected and uninfected, not separated).

This clone has more than one count but fewer than ten. This DNA translates differently at residue 10 from the TCRdb protein, which is that of a much larger clone; a read error is likely, and the protein shown is the DNA's own translation. The V gene is TRGV9, the J gene TRGJP. The J gene, not given by TCRdb, was assigned here from a germline match of the nucleotide sequence. The CDR3 spans 18 residues. Germline-derived CDR1 and CDR2 are GITISATS and ISYDGTV (reference sequence). V shed 0 bases, J shed 9 bases, and the junction held 11 bases outside the gene matches. The CDR3 spells CALWEVPSGGLGKKIKVF. CDR3 in DNA: TGTGCCTTGTGGGAGGTGCCAAGCGGAGGGTTGGGCAAAAAAATCAAGGTATTT.

This clone was seen a few times. This likely traces to a read error, being one base from a far larger clone. Within the sample, other DNA sequences also encode this same CDR3. Called V gene: TRGV9; the J gene was not called. Germline CDR1 and CDR2: GITISATS and ISYDGTV (reference sequence). This CDR3 region has 13 residues. In nucleotides, the CDR3 is TGTGCCTTGTGGGAGCTCTCACAGTTTAAGAAACTCTTC. This sequence encodes CALWELSQFKKLF.